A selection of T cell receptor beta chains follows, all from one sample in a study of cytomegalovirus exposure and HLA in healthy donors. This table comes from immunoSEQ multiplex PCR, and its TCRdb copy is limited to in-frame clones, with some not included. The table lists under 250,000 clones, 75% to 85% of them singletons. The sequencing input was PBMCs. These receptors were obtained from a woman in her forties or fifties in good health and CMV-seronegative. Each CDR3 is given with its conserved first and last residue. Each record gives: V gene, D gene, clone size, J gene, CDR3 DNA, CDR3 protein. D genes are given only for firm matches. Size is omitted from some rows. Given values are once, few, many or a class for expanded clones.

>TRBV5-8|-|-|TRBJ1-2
TGTGCCAGCAGTTCCGCAGGGATTGGGTATGGCTACACCTTC
CASSSAGIGYGYTF
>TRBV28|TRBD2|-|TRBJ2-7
TGTGCCAGCAGTTTATCAAACCCGGGACTAGTCGAGCAGTACTTC
CASSLSNPGLVEQYF
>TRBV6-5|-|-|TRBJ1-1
TGTGCCAGCAGTTACGATCCGAGTCGGACTGAAGCTTTCTTT
CASSYDPSRTEAFF
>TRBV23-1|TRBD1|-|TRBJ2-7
TGCGCCAGCATTAGAACAGGGGGGCAAAAAACCTACGAGCAGTACTTC
CASIRTGGQKTYEQYF
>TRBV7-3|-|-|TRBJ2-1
TGTGCCAGCAGCTTCGGAGCAGACAATGAGCAGTTCTTC
CASSFGADNEQFF
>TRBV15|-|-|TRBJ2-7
TGTGCCACCAGCAGAGCGGGGAATTACGAGCAGTACTTC
CATSRAGNYEQYF
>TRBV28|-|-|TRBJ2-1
TGTGCCAGCAGCTTAGTATCCAGCTCCTACAATGAGCAGTTCTTC
CASSLVSSSYNEQFF
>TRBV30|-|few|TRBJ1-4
TGTGCCTGGAGTCTGGGGGGATCGAATGAAAAACTGTTTTTT
CAWSLGGSNEKLFF
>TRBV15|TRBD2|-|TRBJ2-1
TGTGCCACCAGCAGAGACCCTAGCGGGAGTCAAGGGTTCTTC
CATSRDPSGSQGFF
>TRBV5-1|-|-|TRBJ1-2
TGCGCCAGCAGCCCCCGAGCCGGCGGTGGCTACACCTTC
CASSPRAGGGYTF
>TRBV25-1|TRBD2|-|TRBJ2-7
TGTGCCAGCAGTGCCCCTAGCGGAGCCTCCTACGAGCAGTACTTC
CASSAPSGASYEQYF
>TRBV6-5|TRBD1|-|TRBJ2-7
TGTGCCAGCAGTAGGACAGGACCCTACGAGCAGTACTTC
CASSRTGPYEQYF
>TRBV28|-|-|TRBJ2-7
TGTGCCAGCAGGTCCCTAGCATCCGAGCAGTACTTC
CASRSLASEQYF
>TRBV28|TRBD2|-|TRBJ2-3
TGTGCCAGCAACTTAACCCCGGGAGGGCCGAAAGGCACAGATACGCAGTATTTT
CASNLTPGGPKGTDTQYF
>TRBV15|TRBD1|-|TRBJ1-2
TGTGCCACCAGCAGAGATCGCGGACAGGTTAGCTTC
CATSRDRGQVSF
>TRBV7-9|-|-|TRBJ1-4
TGTGCCAGCAGCTCATCCCAGACAACTAATGAAAAACTGTTTTTT
CASSSSQTTNEKLFF
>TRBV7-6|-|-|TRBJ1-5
TGTGCCAGCAGCGAAACGGGGAATAGCAATCAGCCCCAGCATTTT
CASSETGNSNQPQHF
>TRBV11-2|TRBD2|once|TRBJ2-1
TGTGCCAGCAGCTTCACTAGCGGAGGTTACAATGAGCAGTTCTTC
CASSFTSGGYNEQFF
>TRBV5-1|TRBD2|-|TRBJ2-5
TGCGCCAGCAGCCCTTTGGTGGCGGGAGCCCAAGAGACCCAGTACTTC
CASSPLVAGAQETQYF
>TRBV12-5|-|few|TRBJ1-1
TGTGCTAGTGGTCCCCATGGGGGGGTGCAAGCTTTCTTT
CASGPHGGVQAFF
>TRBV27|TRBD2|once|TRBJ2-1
TGTGCCAGCAGGAGCGGGACGTCTTACAATGAGCAGTTCTTC
CASRSGTSYNEQFF
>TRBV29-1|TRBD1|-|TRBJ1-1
TGCAGCGTCCAGGACAGGACTAACACTGAAGCTTTCTTT
CSVQDRTNTEAFF
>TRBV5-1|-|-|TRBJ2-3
TGCGCCAGCACGGTAGCTAGCACAGATACGCAGTATTTT
CASTVASTDTQYF
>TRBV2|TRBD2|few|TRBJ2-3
TGTGCCAGCAGGGACCCACTAGCGGACCGCGTAGATACGCAGTATTTT
CASRDPLADRVDTQYF
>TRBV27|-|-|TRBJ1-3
TGTGCCAGCAGTTTTCGGGAAGGAAACACCATATATTTT
CASSFREGNTIYF
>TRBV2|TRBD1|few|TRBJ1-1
TGTGCCAGCAGGGGTGGACAGGGCGAGACTGCTTTCTTT
CASRGGQGETAFF
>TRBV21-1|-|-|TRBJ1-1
TGTGCCAGCAGCAAATTGGTCGAACAGGGGGTTGAAGCTTTCTTT
CASSKLVEQGVEAFF
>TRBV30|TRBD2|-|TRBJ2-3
TGTGCCTGGTGGACTAGCCCAGATACGCAGTATTTT
CAWWTSPDTQYF
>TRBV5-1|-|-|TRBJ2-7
TGCGCCAGCAGCTCCTCCTACGAGCAGTACTTC
CASSSSYEQYF
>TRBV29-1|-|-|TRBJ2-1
TGCAGCGTTGAAGTGGGAGGCTCCTACAATGAGCAGTTCTTC
CSVEVGGSYNEQFF
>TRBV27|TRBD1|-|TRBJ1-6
TGTGCCAGCAGTCCGCAGGACAGGGATAATTCACCCCTCCACTTT
CASSPQDRDNSPLHF